This T cell receptor beta chain was recorded in a study of metastatic and nonmetastatic thyroid tumors. Study-level background: Repertoires from blood and tumor or nodule tissue of malignant and benign thyroid patients were compared. Findings and limits, study-wide: According to reports, the diversity of TCR beta was significantly higher in malignant thyroid tumors than in benign nodules, and this held in both blood and tumor samples.

Ten or more counts support this clone. Antigen specificity is unknown. Thyroid surgery was performed in patients who had received no treatment beforehand. The V gene's germline CDR1 is MGHRA and CDR2 YSYEKL. The CDR3 consists of 15 residues. Trimming stripped 4 bases from V and 4 bases from J, with 16 bases between. Via MiXCR, TCRdb re-called the PCR reads. The table has some 11,000 clones, under 25% seen once. Specimen: adjacent normal tissue. The chain joins TRBV4-1 to TRBJ1-2; D is perhaps TRBD1 (6 bases). The receptor comes from a female donor with papillary thyroid cancer or a benign thyroid nodule (not recorded which). Some clones in this sample may be carry-over from other donors' samples. Here the CDR3 reads CASSPRDTGTYGYTF. The CDR3 DNA is TGCGCCAGCAGCCCCCGGGACACCGGAACCTATGGCTACACCTTC.